This T cell receptor (beta chain) derives from a study of T cells in Graves' hyperthyroidism and ophthalmopathy. Whole-study results and caveats: The model predicted ophthalmopathy a median approximately six months before onset. Clonotypes that were expanded in thyroid above 0.001 mostly appeared in blood too.

No ophthalmopathy progression within 18 months constituted stable Graves' hyperthyroidism. Patients aged 18 to 65 had newly diagnosed hyperthyroidism that had lasted under 2 months. The CDR3 is 14 amino acids. CDR1 GTSNPN and CDR2 SVGIG come from the germline V gene (reference sequence). The V gene lost 5 bases and the J gene lost 5 bases, with 18 bases spanning the gap. This clonotype was counted at least ten times. Its antigen is unidentified. Using RNA transcripts as the source, TCR beta CDR3 regions were amplified. Using the HTBI primer set, a first-round RT-PCR was run on the TCR CDR3. TCRdb re-analysed the multiplex PCR reads in MiXCR, keeping a single row per CDR3 protein. The data show about 300,000 distinct CDR3 sequences, about an eighth seen once.

Sequenced input: blood. The sequence derives from a middle-aged woman with Graves' hyperthyroidism. The gene calls are TRBV30 and TRBJ1-2, with a tentative D call TRBD1 (5 bases). The CDR3 region is CAWGDVSRPYGYTF. CDR3 nucleotide sequence: TGTGCCTGGGGGGACGTATCCCGCCCATATGGCTACACCTTC.